Listed here are 28 T cell receptor beta chains from one sample, sequenced in a study of persistence of HIV-infected CD4 T cells. No antigens are known for them. The stimulus was lysate of CMV-infected fibroblasts, approximately 9.6 ug/mL. Sorted nonresponding memory CD4+ T cells were CD40L-negative, CD69-negative, CD45RO-high. Sequencing used immunoSEQ version 4 in survey mode. Measured with immunoSEQ multiplex PCR; TCRdb has only the in-frame clones, and not every one. The sample lists tens of thousands of clones, over 65% occurring once. The specimen comprised CD4+ T cells sorted from PBMCs after approximately 19-hour stimulation, sampled from a patient who received antiretroviral therapy. The receptors derive from an adult woman with HIV who was CMV-seropositive.

The chain has TRBV6-1 and TRBJ1-2; D possibly corresponds to TRBD1 (5 bases). The V end lost 0 bases, the J end lost 3 bases, and 11 bases lay between the germline ends. Germline CDR1 and CDR2: MNHNS and SASEGT. This CDR3 has 15 residues. This CDR3 reads CASSEAGRAYYGYTF. In nucleotides, the CDR3 is TGTGCCAGCAGTGAAGCGGGCAGGGCCTACTATGGCTACACCTTC.

This chain connects TRBV12-5 to TRBJ2-1; D perhaps matches TRBD2 (5 bases). The CDR3 covers 17 residues. With 0 bases removed from V and 5 bases from J, the gap between germline ends came to 17 bases. Germline-derived CDR1 and CDR2 are LGHNT and FRNRAP. The CDR3 protein is CASGLVRGAGYNNEQFF. CDR3 nucleotides: TGTGCTAGTGGTTTGGTACGGGGAGCCGGATATAACAATGAGCAGTTCTTC.

As regards this clone: The sample carries other DNA sequences with the same CDR3. In DNA, the CDR3 is TGCGCCAGCAGCCAGGGACAAGAGAACACCGGGGAGCTGTTTTTT. It encodes CASSQGQENTGELFF. V gene TRBV5-1 combines with J gene TRBJ2-2; D might be TRBD1 (6 bases). This CDR3 has 15 amino acids. CDR1 SGHRS and CDR2 YFSETQ come from the germline V gene. Trimming cost V 4 bases and J 1 base, with 11 bases left between them.

This chain connects TRBV30 to TRBJ1-1; TRBD1 agrees at 10 bases. The V and J ends lost 5 bases and 3 bases, in that order; junction bases with no gene match: 9. The CDR3 length is 15 residues. CDR1 and CDR2 from the germline V gene are GTSNPN and SVGIG (reference sequence). The CDR3 DNA follows: TGTGCCTGGGATAAGACAGGGGGCGCCCACACTGAAGCTTTCTTT. Its protein is CAWDKTGGAHTEAFF.

The table lists this clone with a few counts. V gene TRBV5-1 combines with J gene TRBJ2-4, with 8 bases matching TRBD2. The CDR3 runs 16 residues. The V gene's germline CDR1 is SGHRS and CDR2 YFSETQ. Trimming took 2 bases from V and 1 from J; bases not matched to a gene: 5. CDR3 nucleotide sequence: TGCGCCAGCAGCTTAGGGGCGGGGGGCGCCAAAAACATTCAGTACTTC. Translation: CASSLGAGGAKNIQYF.

V gene TRBV7-6 combines with J gene TRBJ1-5; 10 bases fit TRBD1. The length of the CDR3 is 15 residues. CDR1 and CDR2 from the germline V gene are SGHVS and FNYEAQ. V shed 5 bases, J shed 3 bases, and the junction held 4 bases outside the gene matches. CDR3 region: CASSLGTGVNQPQHF. The DNA of the CDR3 is TGTGCCAGCAGCCTCGGGACAGGGGTCAATCAGCCCCAGCATTTT.

This clone was detected once. The chain recombines TRBV19 with TRBJ1-2; D call uncertain. The V end lost 1 base, the J end lost 3 bases, and 15 bases lay between the germline ends. This CDR3 comprises 16 residues. Germline lookup yields CDR1 LNHDA and CDR2 SQIVND (reference sequence). CDR3 coding DNA: TGTGCCAGTAGTATAGTTGTGTTCGGCAGTGACTATGGCTACACCTTC. It translates to CASSIVVFGSDYGYTF.

This chain joins TRBV10-2 and TRBJ1-2; D not resolved. This CDR3 is built from 14 residues. The V gene lost 3 bases and the J gene lost 5 bases, with 13 bases spanning the gap. Looked up from germline, CDR1 is WSHSY and CDR2 is SAAADI. The CDR3 sequence is CASSEPGRLYGYTF. The CDR3 DNA sequence: TGCGCCAGCAGTGAACCCGGACGGCTATATGGCTACACCTTC.

This clone turned up a few times. The J gene is TRBJ1-1, the V gene TRBV3-1 (or the pseudogene TRBV3-2); 8 nucleotides match TRBD1. J was trimmed by 2 bases and V by 5 bases; bases with no gene match: 7. The CDR3 runs to 15 residues. Germline loops: CDR1 LGHDT, CDR2 YNNKEL (reference sequence). The CDR3 coding sequence is TGTGCCAGCAGCTATAAGGACAGGGCAAACACTGAAGCTTTCTTT. Residues: CASSYKDRANTEAFF.

This clone has a handful of counts. V usage is TRBV5-1 and J usage is TRBJ1-6; D is uncertain. The V gene's germline CDR1 is SGHRS and CDR2 YFSETQ. V lost 4 bases, J lost 6 bases, and 11 bases lay in between. The CDR3 spans 14 residues. In nucleotides, the CDR3 is TGCGCCAGCAGCACGGACGGGAGTAATTCACCCCTCCACTTT. The encoded protein is CASSTDGSNSPLHF.

This clone was observed a few times. The J gene is TRBJ2-5, the V gene TRBV13; 8 nucleotides agree with TRBD2. This CDR3 comprises 14 residues. The germline V gene encodes CDR1 PRHDT and CDR2 FYEKMQ (reference sequence). V lost 2 bases and J lost 5; bases outside the gene matches: 4. CDR3 in amino acids: CASSLRGGRETQYF. CDR3 sequence (DNA): TGTGCCAGCAGCTTACGGGGGGGACGGGAGACCCAGTACTTC.

The chain couples TRBV10-3 to TRBJ2-1, with 7 bases that match TRBD1. The length of the CDR3 is 19 residues. Trimming at V came to 3 bases and at J to 0 bases, leaving 14 bases not matched to a gene. Germline CDR1 ENHRY, CDR2 SYGVKD. The chain's CDR3 is CAISDGQARSKSSYNEQFF. As DNA, the CDR3 is TGTGCCATCAGTGATGGACAGGCTAGAAGCAAAAGCTCCTACAATGAGCAGTTCTTC.

The rearrangement uses TRBV5-1 and TRBJ1-1, with a possible D match to TRBD1 (6 bases). Per germline, CDR1 SGHRS and CDR2 YFSETQ. This CDR3 is built from 14 residues. Trimming pared 1 base from V and 5 bases from J, leaving 12 bases between. The CDR3 sequence is CASSLSGAETEAFF. CDR3 DNA sequence: TGCGCCAGCAGCTTGTCGGGGGCTGAGACTGAAGCTTTCTTT.

The count of this clone is one. The CDR3 is CASSQDQGNLSPLHF. CDR3 DNA: TGTGCCAGCAGCCAAGACCAGGGTAATCTTTCACCCCTCCACTTT. The V and J genes are TRBV14 and TRBJ1-6, with a tentative D call TRBD1 (5 bases). Germline CDR1 SGHDN, CDR2 FVKESK. This CDR3 contains 15 residues. V lost 0 bases and J 9 bases, leaving 12 bases between the germline ends.

The gene calls are TRBV24-1 and TRBJ2-1; TRBD2 matches at 9 bases. The J segment lost 2 bases and the V segment lost 3 bases, leaving 4 bases of the junction unmatched. Looked up from germline, CDR1 is KGHDR and CDR2 is SFDVKD. The CDR3 runs 16 residues. The CDR3 reads CATSDRGTSPYNEQFF. In DNA form, the CDR3 reads TGTGCCACCAGTGATCGGGGGACTAGCCCCTACAATGAGCAGTTCTTC.

The genes are TRBV13 and TRBJ1-4, with D possibly matching TRBD1 (5 bases). Looked up from germline, CDR1 is PRHDT and CDR2 is FYEKMQ (reference sequence). This CDR3 spans 16 amino acids. The V and J ends lost 6 bases and 0 bases respectively, with 14 bases between them. The chain's CDR3 is CASSRTGPATNEKLFF. DNA for the CDR3: TGTGCCAGCAGTCGCACAGGTCCTGCAACTAATGAAAAACTGTTTTTT.

The rearrangement joins TRBV7-3 to TRBJ2-6, with D perhaps matching TRBD2 (6 bases). Per the germline V gene, CDR1 is SGHTA and CDR2 is FQGTGA. The V end lost 5 bases, the J end lost 4 bases, and 12 bases lay between the germline ends. The length of the CDR3 is 15 residues. The CDR3 spells CASSKGGSGANVLTF. As DNA, the CDR3 is TGTGCCAGCAGCAAAGGAGGGTCCGGGGCCAACGTCCTGACTTTC.

The chain links TRBV15 to TRBJ1-1; TRBD1 agrees at 10 bases. The CDR3 covers 15 residues. Germline V gives CDR1 LNHNV, CDR2 YYDKDF (reference sequence). J was trimmed by 7 bases and V by 1 base; bases with no gene match: 6. CDR3 protein: CATSRAGTGANEAFF. DNA for the CDR3: TGTGCCACCAGCAGAGCCGGGACAGGGGCGAATGAAGCTTTCTTT.

The chain carries TRBV30 and TRBJ2-1, with a possible D match to TRBD2 (7 bases). Germline V gives CDR1 GTSNPN, CDR2 SVGIG (reference sequence). With 6 bases removed from V and 4 bases from J, the gap between germline ends came to 13 bases. The CDR3 has 13 amino acids. The CDR3 is CACRGGRYNEQFF. The CDR3 nucleotides are TGTGCCTGTAGGGGGGGGCGTTACAATGAGCAGTTCTTC.

This clone was seen a few times. The V gene is TRBV2, the J gene TRBJ1-2, with a tentative D call TRBD1 (5 bases). The CDR3 is made up of 14 amino acids. The V end lost 6 bases, the J end lost 6 bases, and 17 bases lay between the germline ends. Germline V gene data show CDR1 as SNHLY and CDR2 as FYNNEI. CDR3 amino acids: CASRGDSRVHGYTF. CDR3 DNA: TGTGCCAGCAGAGGGGACTCCCGTGTGCATGGCTACACCTTC.

V usage is TRBV4-2 and J usage is TRBJ1-2, with D possibly matching TRBD1 (5 bases). Germline CDR1 and CDR2: LGHNA and YNFKEQ. V was clipped by 0 bases and J by 7 bases, with 18 bases between them. The CDR3 contains 16 residues. This CDR3 is CASSQDQRGSLGGYTF. CDR3 in DNA: TGTGCCAGCAGCCAAGATCAGCGGGGGTCGTTGGGTGGCTACACCTTC.

CDR3 residues: CASSEGGGPKTQYF. The CDR3, as DNA: TGTGCCAGCAGTGAGGGGGGGGGCCCCAAGACGCAGTATTTT. The chain carries TRBV2 and TRBJ2-3; a possible D gene is TRBD2 (7 bases). Germline V CDR1 and CDR2: SNHLY, FYNNEI. The germline V and J ends were trimmed by 3 bases and 9 bases, with 16 bases remaining between them. There are 14 residues in the CDR3.

The J gene is TRBJ1-3, the V gene TRBV9, with D maybe TRBD1 (5 bases). The CDR3 spans 15 residues. Per germline, CDR1 SGDLS and CDR2 YYNGEE. As DNA, the CDR3 is TGTGCAAGCGGTGGGGGAAGTAGCTCTGGAAACACCATATATTTT. Amino acid sequence: CASGGGSSSGNTIYF.

V gene TRBV9 combines with J gene TRBJ1-4; D ambiguous. CDR1 is SGDLS and CDR2 is YYNGEE in the germline V gene. The ends were cut back, 0 bases at V and 3 bases at J, with 6 bases in the middle. This CDR3 contains 14 residues. CDR3 nucleotide sequence: TGTGCCAGCAGCGTAGCGGCGGCTAATGAAAAACTGTTTTTT. It translates to CASSVAAANEKLFF.

V is TRBV4-1 and J is TRBJ1-4; 10 bases match TRBD1. After removal of 6 bases from V and 0 bases from J, the junction contained 4 bases not matched to a gene. Germline values: CDR1 MGHRA, CDR2 YSYEKL. This CDR3 comprises 16 residues. The CDR3 DNA reads as TGCGCCAGCAGTTTGGGACAGGGGTCAACTAATGAAAAACTGTTTTTT. This encodes CASSLGQGSTNEKLFF.

This chain joins TRBV5-1 and TRBJ1-2, with unresolved D. The V gene lost 1 base and the J gene lost 10 bases, with 11 bases spanning the gap. The CDR3 contains 12 residues. Germline loops: CDR1 SGHRS, CDR2 YFSETQ. The CDR3 is CASSLIKGDYTF. CDR3 sequence (DNA): TGCGCCAGCAGCTTGATCAAGGGCGACTACACCTTC.

The rearrangement joins TRBV5-5 to TRBJ2-7; D not certain. From germline, CDR1 is SGHKS and CDR2 YYEKEE (reference sequence). The CDR3 contains 15 residues. The V end lost 0 bases, the J end lost 2 bases, and 12 bases lay between the germline ends. CDR3 sequence: CASSLEGGPTYEQYF. Here the CDR3 DNA reads TGTGCCAGCAGCTTGGAAGGTGGACCGACCTACGAGCAGTACTTC.

V gene TRBV18 combines with J gene TRBJ1-1; maybe TRBD1 (5 bases). This CDR3 has 15 amino acids. Germline CDR1 reads KGHSH; CDR2 reads LQKENI. V was clipped by 2 bases and J by 4 bases, with 14 bases between them. The chain's CDR3 is CASSPRQGTGTEAFF. The CDR3, as DNA: TGTGCCAGCTCACCAAGGCAGGGAACGGGCACTGAAGCTTTCTTT.